The sequence of this T cell receptor beta chain was determined in a study of shared clonotypes between healthy human individuals. Study-level background: The donor pool was made up of two women and three men aged 18 to 49. Study-level points and caveats: Naive CD4 clonotypes were shared across a handful of donors at about 5%.

The CDR3 contains 13 residues. Germline V gene data show CDR1 as SEHNR and CDR2 as FQNEAQ (reference sequence). The germline V and J ends were trimmed by 6 bases and 8 bases, with 16 bases remaining between them. Nashville, Tennessee was home to all donors, who were Caucasian adults. This clone was detected only a few times. Its antigen is unknown. Original data processing: Junction-only sequences without quality scores came from ImmunoSEQ, so filtering differed. Here immunoSEQ multiplex PCR was the method, and the copy in TCRdb shows in-frame clones only, minus some. Clonal size and the V and J genes are those of that table, whereas D and trimming came from the DNA. The sample has about 1.1 million clones; approximately 80% are singletons.

Sequenced input: memory CD4+ T cells from PBMCs. Noted subset: CD45RA-negative fraction. V is TRBV7-9 and J is TRBJ1-2, with D uncertain. The receptor was isolated from a man younger than 30 in good health. Some clones in this sample may be carry-over from other donors' samples. CDR3 loop: CASSSEAYRGYTF. CDR3 sequence (DNA): TGTGCCAGCAGTTCGGAGGCGTATCGGGGCTACACCTTC.